This T cell receptor (beta chain) was identified during a study of cytomegalovirus exposure and HLA in healthy donors listed by TCRdb under 2017. For the wider study: A later analysis indicated that the 90 to 150 validation repertoires were generated on the platform also employed for the approximately 700 repertoires of the first cohort. The study was designed to test whether signatures of past pathogen exposure could be identified by cataloging public T cell receptors. To predict cytomegalovirus infection status, the study brought together high-throughput TCR immunosequencing, statistical association of individual TCRs with disease status, and machine learning. Besides the first cohort of 666 subjects, a separate validation cohort made up of over 100 different subjects was used. The research as a whole found: Three of the identified cytomegalovirus-associated TCR beta chains were confirmed in vitro to be specific for cytomegalovirus antigens. Subsequent analysis determined that TCRs grouped into clusters in the first cohort also showed a tendency toward co-occurrence across the 90 to 150 validation repertoires, and approximately 93% of cluster scores exceeded 0. The authors suggested that the approach could potentially be generalized to other disease states and immunological phenotypes. While some public TCRs were present in many individuals, most TCR sequences turned up only very rarely across donors. The classifier was reported to diagnose cytomegalovirus status with high specificity and sensitivity in both the original cohort and the validation cohort. The study listed 150 to 200 TCR beta chains as associated with cytomegalovirus. A later analysis lacked HLA typing for the validation cohort, so it scored co-occurrence in that cohort across all 120 or so repertoires.

The germline V gene sets CDR1 to LGHNA and CDR2 to YNFKEQ. Including the terminal cysteine and phenylalanine, the CDR3 comprises 15 residues. The sequence is cut down to CDR3 DNA, 45 bases in frame from base 1. For this chain, trimming is 4 bases at the V end and 2 bases at the J end, and the number of junction bases without a gene match is 2. The method was the immunoSEQ multiplex PCR assay. Processing in the source paper ran as follows. To diagnose cytomegalovirus status from the catalog of TCR beta chain sequences, a statistical classification framework was built. As stored in TCRdb, this immuneACCESS dataset retains in-frame rearrangements with V and J assigned. A fraction of the clones does not appear; measured against another copy, unresolved V genes explain less than half of the discrepancy, and the remainder lacks a known reason. V and J calls and clone size are as listed in that table; D and trimming were resolved from the DNA. The sample table holds 250,000 to 400,000 clones, of which approximately 85% were seen once. The biggest ten clones account for around 0.88% of the sample.

The donors belonged to the validation cohort of over a hundred subjects, which was separate from the approximately 700-subject first cohort. Of note for this clone: Its antigen specificity is not known. No base-level quality is on record; no much larger clone is a single base apart.

The source is a man aged 25 to 40 in good health and CMV-seronegative. The specimen was PBMCs. The rearranged segments are TRBV4-2 and TRBJ1-1; a stretch of 12 junction bases matches TRBD1. The CDR3 reads CASSPGQGANTEAFF. The DNA is as follows: TGTGCCAGCAGCCCGGGACAGGGGGCAAACACTGAAGCTTTCTTT.